This TCR beta chain stems from a study of blood T cell repertoires in COVID-19. Germline V lookup: CDR1 SEHNR, CDR2 FQNEAQ (reference sequence). J gave up 0 bases and V 1 base, and 5 bases lay outside the gene matches. The CDR3 loop spans 17 amino acids. Per the original methods: Reference gene primer amplification gave nucleated cell count estimates. The data were produced by immunoSEQ multiplex PCR, yet TCRdb's version contains in-frame clones alone and is incomplete. The D gene and trimming were derived from the DNA, and the V and J assignments and clone size from that table. This sample yields more than 75,000 clones, of which about four fifths are seen a single time; over 10% belongs to the top ten. This clone was seen a single time.

The specimen sequenced was peripheral blood. The sequence came from a human donor in a cohort sampled during active COVID-19. This chain uses TRBV7-9 with TRBJ2-1, with 8 positions matching TRBD1. The CDR3 DNA follows: TGTGCCAGCAGCTTAGTCGTCGGACAGGGCTCCTACAATGAGCAGTTCTTC. Amino acids: CASSLVVGQGSYNEQFF.